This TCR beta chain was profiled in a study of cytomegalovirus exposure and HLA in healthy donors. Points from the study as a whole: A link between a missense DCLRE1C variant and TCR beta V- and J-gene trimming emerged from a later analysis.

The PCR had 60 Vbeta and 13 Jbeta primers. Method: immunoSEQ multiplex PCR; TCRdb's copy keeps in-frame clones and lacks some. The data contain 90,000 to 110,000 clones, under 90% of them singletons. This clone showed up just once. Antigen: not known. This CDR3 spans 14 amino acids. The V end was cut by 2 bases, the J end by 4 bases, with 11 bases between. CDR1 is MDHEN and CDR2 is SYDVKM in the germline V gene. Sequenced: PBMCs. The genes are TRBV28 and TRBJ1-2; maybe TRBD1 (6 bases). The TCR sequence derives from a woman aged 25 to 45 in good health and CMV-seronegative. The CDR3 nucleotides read TGTGCCAGCAGTTTAGGCAGGGGTGGCTATGGCTACACCTTC. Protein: CASSLGRGGYGYTF.